This note documents a single T cell receptor beta chain sequence. This receptor's antigen is unknown. No clone much larger than this one lies a single base away; base qualities are absent. From the germline V gene, CDR1 is MNHNS and CDR2 is SASEGT. The V end gives up 2 bases and the J end 7 bases, leaving 9 bases in the junction not matched to a gene. The CDR3 starts with the cysteine, ends with the phenylalanine, and has 15 residues. The sequence is cut down to CDR3 DNA, 45 bases in frame from base 1. The data stem from a study of T cell responses to AZD1222 COVID-19 vaccine (dated by TCRdb to about 2021). A note on the overall study: TCR sequencing was performed for over 230 trial participants, of whom around 210 were given two doses of AZD1222 and roughly 25 were given two doses of MenACWY control vaccine. Trial participants were enrolled by age into 18-55, 56-69 and 70-plus year subgroups, with 148, 28 and 57 TCR-sequenced participants respectively.

What this sample's time point label stands for: about 28 days (+/-7) after the second vaccine dose. AZD1222 recipients given second doses at about 4 weeks or at about 12 weeks were pooled, since spike-specific TCR depth and breadth were not found to differ between the two schedules. Samples from vaccinated people were obtained from the UK trials COV001 and COV002, which included a single-blind randomized controlled phase 2/3 trial of AZD1222 (ChAdOx1 nCoV-19) in healthy adults. For TCRbeta chain sequencing, PBMC samples were collected from trial participants at day 0 and at day 28 after the second dose. The research as a whole found: Participants were mostly white British, with more females than males. The authors suggested clonal diversity may have been underestimated. Because no day 14 peak-response samples were available, the repertoires could be characterized only after the peak T cell response. After two AZD1222 doses, both the breadth and the depth of spike-specific TCRs were significantly higher than at day 0 and than in MenACWY recipients. Conclusions about previously exposed vaccinees are limited because only six or seven AZD1222 recipients were SARS-CoV-2 seropositive at baseline. The vaccine-associated CD4 TCRs covered the entire spike protein, and the dominant responses fell in regions 160-218 and 743-854. In the small 56-69-year group, the increase in depth fell short of significance, most likely because of low power. Epitopes outside the regions mutated in the B.1.351 and B.1.1.7 variants were reportedly recognized by nearly half of the unique spike-specific TCRs.

The CDR3 regions of human TCRbeta chains were analyzed by immunosequencing. The source study handled its data this way. Repertoire TCRs were matched against a reference library of SARS-CoV-2-specific TCRs generated with the MIRA antigen-specificity platform. Breadth was defined as the fraction of unique TCRs that were SARS-CoV-2-associated, and depth was defined as the fraction of total T cells that were SARS-CoV-2-associated. Using the MIRA data, each spike-specific TCR was mapped to the spike region that the TCR reacts to and placed in a CD4 or CD8 class. Log10-transformed breadth and depth values were compared by one-way ANOVA with Sidak's multiple comparisons tests. TCRdb provides this immuneACCESS table in a form limited to in-frame rearrangements. Some clones are lacking; in checked studies, under half of them reflect an unresolved V gene, and why the rest are absent is not known. From that table come the V and J calls and clone size; the DNA was used to work out D and trimming. In all, the sample holds 95,000 to 150,000 clones, and about 85% of those were seen once. The top ten clonotypes cover almost 4.5% of the sample.

This chain is built from TRBV6-1 and TRBJ1-1; 8 bases in between match TRBD1. The sequence was collected from an adult who received the AZD1222 COVID-19 vaccine. The sequencing here drew on peripheral blood, taken 28 days after the second AZD1222 dose. The CDR3 amino acid sequence is: CASSEFPRGRGEAFF. DNA sequence: TGTGCCAGCAGTGAATTTCCCAGGGGGCGCGGTGAAGCTTTCTTT.